Below are 16 T cell receptor beta chains sequenced from a single sample in a study of blood T cell repertoires in COVID-19. Sequencing was performed with immunoSEQ multiplex PCR; in TCRdb, only in-frame clones are kept and a portion is missing. The top ten clones hold over 2% of a sample with about 250,000 clones, 75% to 90% of them seen once. The sequenced material came from PBMCs or T cells enriched from blood (not recorded which). Source of these receptors: a young woman who had recovered from COVID-19.

CDR3 amino acids: CASTAGRDYGYTF. CDR3 DNA sequence: TGTGCCAGCACCGCCGGCAGGGACTATGGCTACACCTTC. J is TRBJ1-2 and V is TRBV28; tentatively, D is TRBD1 (5 bases). The germline CDR1 and CDR2 sequences are MDHEN and SYDVKM. The CDR3 is 13 amino acids. Trimming took off 7 bases at V and 3 bases at J, with 12 bases between the two ends.

V and J are TRBV2 and TRBJ2-5, with D maybe TRBD2 (6 bases). Trimming shortened V by 5 bases and J by 4 bases, and 11 bases separated the two germline ends. Germline CDR1 and CDR2: SNHLY and FYNNEI. This CDR3 spans 13 amino acids. The CDR3 here is CASSWEVGETQYF. CDR3 DNA sequence: TGTGCCAGCAGTTGGGAGGTCGGAGAGACCCAGTACTTC.

The chain employs TRBV5-1 and TRBJ2-3, with TRBD2 matching over 8 bases. The CDR3 runs 16 residues. V was pared by 4 bases and J by 4 bases, with 11 bases of the junction left unmatched. Germline V gene sequence: CDR1 SGHRS, CDR2 YFSETQ. CDR3 sequence: CASSPEGLDRPDTQYF. CDR3 nucleotides: TGCGCCAGCAGCCCTGAGGGACTAGATAGACCAGATACGCAGTATTTT.

This chain connects TRBV7-8 to TRBJ1-2; the match to TRBD1 covers 7 bases. With V trimmed by 2 bases and J by 7 bases, 4 bases remained unmatched. The CDR3 consists of 13 residues. The germline V gene has CDR1 SGHVS and CDR2 FQNEAQ. This CDR3 is CASSLTGVVGYTF. CDR3 nucleotide sequence: TGTGCCAGCAGCTTAACAGGGGTTGTTGGCTACACCTTC.

The chain has TRBV19 and TRBJ1-5, with TRBD1 matching over 8 bases. The CDR3 length is 15 residues. Trimming took 6 bases from V and 4 from J; bases not matched to a gene: 8. The germline CDR1 and CDR2 sequences are LNHDA and SQIVND (reference sequence). The CDR3 region has the DNA TGTGCCAGTAGCGATTTGGACAGGGATAATCAGCCCCAGCATTTT. It codes for CASSDLDRDNQPQHF.

This sequence joins TRBV19 and TRBJ2-5, with 10 positions matching TRBD1. CDR1 is LNHDA and CDR2 is SQIVND in the germline V gene (reference sequence). After removal of 6 bases from V and 3 bases from J, the junction contained 7 bases not matched to a gene. The CDR3 is 15 amino acids. Here the CDR3 reads CASRRRDRGEETQYF. Written as DNA, the CDR3 is TGTGCCAGTAGAAGAAGGGACAGGGGAGAAGAGACCCAGTACTTC.

The chain joins TRBV19 to TRBJ1-5; D call uncertain. The CDR3 extends over 17 amino acids. In germline, CDR1 is LNHDA, CDR2 SQIVND (reference sequence). V was trimmed by 2 bases and J by 3 bases, leaving 17 bases between them. The CDR3 nucleotides read TGTGCCAGTAGTATAAGGAGGGTGGGCGTAATCAATCAGCCCCAGCATTTT. This translates into CASSIRRVGVINQPQHF.

The V and J genes are TRBV28 and TRBJ2-3; possibly TRBD1 for D (5 bases). V dropped 3 bases and J dropped 4 bases, with 14 bases sitting between them. Germline assignment: CDR1 MDHEN and CDR2 SYDVKM. The CDR3 consists of 15 residues. CDR3 sequence (DNA): TGTGCCAGCAGTTTCTTCGTGGGGCAGGCAGATACGCAGTATTTT. Its protein is CASSFFVGQADTQYF.

The rearrangement uses TRBV7-9 and TRBJ1-2; weak D call: TRBD1 (5 bases). Germline CDR1 SEHNR, CDR2 FQNEAQ (reference sequence). The CDR3 sequence is 16 residues long. Trimming shortened V by 6 bases and J by 4 bases, and 21 bases separated the two germline ends. The CDR3 DNA sequence: TGTGCCAGCAGAACATACCATACGACAGCCCGCTATGGCTACACCTTC. Translating gives CASRTYHTTARYGYTF. Using reference TRBV7-9 and TRBJ1-2 for the parts outside the CDR3, the full variable domain is DTGVSQNPRHKITKRGQNVTFRCDPISEHNRLYWYRQTLGQGPEFLTYFQNEAQLEKSRLLSDRFSAERPKGSFSTLEIQRTEQGDSAMYLCASRTYHTTARYGYTFGSGTRLTVV.

The V call is TRBV28, the J call TRBJ2-7, with D possibly matching TRBD1 (6 bases). The length of the CDR3 is 15 residues. With 4 bases removed from V and 4 bases from J, the gap between germline ends came to 17 bases. Germline V CDR1 and CDR2: MDHEN, SYDVKM. The CDR3 DNA reads as TGTGCCAGCAGTTCACCCCGGGACATACAATACGAGCAGTACTTC. As protein: CASSSPRDIQYEQYF.

CDR3 sequence: CASSKDRGSTEAFF. The CDR3, as DNA: TGTGCCAGCAGCAAGGACAGAGGGAGCACTGAAGCTTTCTTT. V gene TRBV2 combines with J gene TRBJ1-1, with a weak D call TRBD1 (6 bases). Trimming cost V 6 bases and J 4 bases, with 15 bases left between them. The CDR3 contains 14 residues. CDR1 is SNHLY and CDR2 is FYNNEI in the germline V gene.

This clone was seen a single time. The chain combines TRBV27 with TRBJ2-1; 9 bases fit TRBD2. The CDR3 is 15 residues long. Germline V gene lookup returns CDR1 MNHEY and CDR2 SMNVEV (reference sequence). Trimming removed 8 bases from V and 5 bases from J; junction bases left unmatched: 10. The CDR3 reads CASQGRGGLDNEQFF. In DNA form, the CDR3 reads TGTGCCAGCCAAGGGCGGGGGGGCCTCGACAATGAGCAGTTCTTC.

This chain uses TRBV10-2 with TRBJ1-4; possible D gene TRBD1, 6 bases. V lost 0 bases and J lost 6, with 20 bases in between. This CDR3 is built from 18 residues. The V gene's germline CDR1 is WSHSY and CDR2 SAAADI. CDR3 bases: TGCGCCAGCAGTGAGTCCTACCGGCCCTCAGGGACACATGAAAAACTGTTTTTT. The encoded protein is CASSESYRPSGTHEKLFF.

This clone showed up just once. CDR3 sequence: CASSSGRGQLYF. The CDR3 bases are TGTGCCAGCAGCTCCGGGCGGGGACAGTTGTACTTC. The rearrangement links TRBV13 to TRBJ2-7; D is perhaps TRBD1 (7 bases). The CDR3 is made up of 12 amino acids. CDR1 PRHDT and CDR2 FYEKMQ come from the germline V gene (reference sequence). With 4 bases removed from V and 12 bases from J, the gap between germline ends came to 16 bases.

The chain recombines TRBV19 with TRBJ2-7; 10 bases are shared with TRBD1. Germline lookup yields CDR1 LNHDA and CDR2 SQIVND (reference sequence). The CDR3 runs 16 residues. J gave up 4 bases and V 4 bases, and 10 bases lay outside the gene matches. Written as DNA, the CDR3 is TGTGCCAGTAGTACCCCTAGACAGGGGGCATCTTACGAGCAGTACTTC. Protein product: CASSTPRQGASYEQYF.

The V and J genes are TRBV4-1 and TRBJ1-3; D is ambiguous. Germline V gives CDR1 MGHRA, CDR2 YSYEKL. Deletions cut 4 bases from V and 0 bases from J, with 16 bases between. This CDR3 spans 17 amino acids. CDR3 in DNA: TGCGCCAGCAGCCCCGGGGTGGGCAGAACCTCTGGAAACACCATATATTTT. Its translation: CASSPGVGRTSGNTIYF.